This T cell receptor (beta chain) comes out of a study of cytomegalovirus exposure and HLA in healthy donors. This clone occurred once. Trimming removed 6 bases at V and 1 base at J, with 4 bases between. This CDR3 comprises 13 residues. Germline CDR1 is MDHEN and CDR2 is SYDVKM. A multiplex PCR was run with 60 Vbeta primers and 13 Jbeta primers. Measured with immunoSEQ multiplex PCR; TCRdb has only the in-frame clones, and not every one. Of more than 80,000 clones listed, more than 70% are singletons. The sequence was obtained from a woman aged 60-75 years in good health and CMV-seropositive. The chain has TRBV28 and TRBJ1-6, with D hard to call. The sample taken for sequencing was PBMCs. CDR3 residues: CASRRSYNSPLHF. In nucleotides, the CDR3 is TGTGCCAGCAGGCGGTCCTATAATTCACCCCTCCACTTT.